This TCR beta chain was found in a study of blood T cell repertoires in COVID-19. Clones were sequenced by immunoSEQ multiplex PCR, and TCRdb holds only the in-frame ones, with some missing. The top ten hold 0.75% to 1% of the sample, which has about 270,000 clones, 88% seen once. The CDR3 totals 11 residues. V shed 6 bases, J shed 7 bases, and the junction held 1 base outside the gene matches. Germline CDR1 reads MNHEY; CDR2 reads SVGAGI. The chain uses TRBV6-5 and TRBJ2-7; 9 bases are shared with TRBD2. This sequence was found in a woman younger than 45 who had recovered from COVID-19. Sequencing was carried out using PBMCs or T cells enriched from blood (not recorded which). DNA for the CDR3: TGTGCCAGCAGGGCGGGAGGGGAGCAGTACTTC. Translated, it gives CASRAGGEQYF.